The 30 T cell receptor beta chains listed next were all sequenced from one sample in a study of T cell responses to AZD1222 COVID-19 vaccine. The method was immunoSEQ multiplex PCR; TCRdb's version includes in-frame clones alone and lacks a portion of them. The data hold 160,000 or so clones, with over 80% observed a single time. Sequencing used peripheral blood, obtained on day 0 of AZD1222 vaccination. The source of these receptors is an adult in good health.

This rearrangement joins TRBV10-3 to TRBJ2-2; tentatively, D is TRBD2 (7 bases). V lost 3 bases and J lost 3, with 11 bases in between. Germline V CDR1 and CDR2: ENHRY, SYGVKD. The length of the CDR3 is 15 residues. CDR3 protein: CAISESGGDTGELFF. CDR3 DNA: TGTGCCATCAGTGAATCGGGGGGCGACACCGGGGAGCTGTTTTTT.

The rearrangement links TRBV28 to TRBJ1-2; D remains unclear. Germline assignment: CDR1 MDHEN and CDR2 SYDVKM. This CDR3 contains 11 residues. V shed 4 bases and J shed 5 bases, with 5 bases lying between them. The DNA of the CDR3 is TGTGCCAGCAGTTCGAAGTATGGCTACACCTTC. Encoded protein: CASSSKYGYTF.

This clone has just one count. This chain links TRBV20-1 with TRBJ1-3; tentatively, D is TRBD1 (5 bases). Per germline, CDR1 DFQATT and CDR2 SNEGSKA (reference sequence). Trimming removed 3 bases from V and 2 bases from J, with 14 bases in between. CDR3 length: 15 residues. CDR3 sequence reads: CSASGTETPGNTIYF. The CDR3 DNA reads as TGCAGTGCTAGTGGGACGGAAACCCCTGGAAACACCATATATTTT.

The sample holds one count of this clone. The V and J genes are TRBV7-2 and TRBJ2-1; 10 bases align to TRBD2. The V and J ends lost 1 base and 4 bases, in that order; junction bases with no gene match: 10. Germline loops: CDR1 SGHTA, CDR2 FQGNSA. The length of the CDR3 is 18 residues. The CDR3 reads CASSLGLAGVTKYNEQFF. The DNA of the CDR3 is TGTGCCAGCAGCTTAGGGCTAGCGGGAGTAACGAAATACAATGAGCAGTTCTTC.

In nucleotides, the CDR3 is TGTGCCAGCAGGGGCCTCAGCTCCTACGAGCAGTACTTC. This translates into CASRGLSSYEQYF. The chain links TRBV7-9 to TRBJ2-7, with D unresolved. Per the germline V gene, CDR1 is SEHNR and CDR2 is FQNEAQ (reference sequence). The CDR3 is 13 amino acids. Trimming took 6 bases from V and 0 from J, leaving 9 bases between them.

In this sample, this clone turned up once. The genes are TRBV6-5 and TRBJ2-5; the D is unclear. Germline CDR1 is MNHEY and CDR2 is SVGAGI. Trimming cost V 7 bases and J 2 bases, with 8 bases left between them. CDR3 length: 12 residues. The CDR3 here is CASKQQQETQYF. For the CDR3, the DNA is TGTGCCAGCAAACAGCAACAAGAGACCCAGTACTTC.

By sample fraction, this clone is medium-sized. The same CDR3 can be traced to other DNA sequences in this sample. The rearrangement uses TRBV7-9 and TRBJ2-2; no clear D. V was shortened by 2 bases and J by 2 bases, with 6 bases between the two germline ends. The CDR3 sequence is 14 residues long. Germline loops: CDR1 SEHNR, CDR2 FQNEAQ (reference sequence). The CDR3 reads CASSLNPNTGELFF. DNA of the CDR3: TGTGCCAGCAGCTTAAACCCAAACACCGGGGAGCTGTTTTTT.

The CDR3 region is CASSPLTASYNEQFF. In nucleotides, the CDR3 is TGCGCCAGCAGCCCACTGACAGCCTCCTACAATGAGCAGTTCTTC. The V and J genes are TRBV4-3 and TRBJ2-1; the D gene is possibly TRBD1 (5 bases). This CDR3 region has 15 residues. V shed 4 bases and J shed 0 bases, with 10 bases lying between them. Germline CDR1 LGHNA, CDR2 YSLEER.

This sequence joins TRBV4-3 and TRBJ2-5; 7 bases are shared with TRBD1. J gave up 5 bases and V 4 bases, and 10 bases lay outside the gene matches. The CDR3 loop spans 15 amino acids. Germline assignment: CDR1 LGHNA and CDR2 YSLEER. For the CDR3, the DNA is TGCGCCAGCAGCCGATCACAGGGGCAGGGTGAGACCCAGTACTTC. Encoded protein: CASSRSQGQGETQYF.

The chain is built from TRBV10-3 and TRBJ2-2, with TRBD1 matching 8 bases. The CDR3 totals 18 residues. After removal of 6 bases from V and 4 bases from J, the junction contained 16 bases not matched to a gene. The germline V gene encodes CDR1 ENHRY and CDR2 SYGVKD. The CDR3 DNA follows: TGTGCCATCAGAGGCTTTGACAGGGGTGTAAAAGGCACCGGGGAGCTGTTTTTT. Amino acid sequence: CAIRGFDRGVKGTGELFF.

This sequence joins TRBV6-1 and TRBJ2-7; TRBD1 matches 7 bases. Germline V gene sequence: CDR1 MNHNS, CDR2 SASEGT. The V and J ends lost 0 bases and 2 bases, in that order; junction bases with no gene match: 4. CDR3 length: 15 residues. The chain's CDR3 is CASSEAITGAYEQYF. The CDR3 DNA sequence: TGTGCCAGCAGTGAAGCAATTACAGGGGCCTACGAGCAGTACTTC.

V is TRBV5-1 and J is TRBJ1-1; possible D gene TRBD1, 5 bases. V was shortened by 4 bases and J by 5 bases, with 18 bases between the two germline ends. The CDR3 runs 15 residues. Germline loops: CDR1 SGHRS, CDR2 YFSETQ. CDR3 protein: CASSLGSRVRTEAFF. The CDR3 nucleotides are TGCGCCAGCAGCCTAGGGTCCAGGGTGAGAACTGAAGCTTTCTTT.

This chain connects TRBV24-1 to TRBJ2-1, with TRBD1 matching 7 bases. Germline loops: CDR1 KGHDR, CDR2 SFDVKD. This CDR3 contains 17 residues. V lost 3 bases, J lost 2 bases, and 9 bases stayed unmatched. Written as DNA, the CDR3 is TGTGCCACCAGTGATAACGACAGGGTGGGTCCCTACAATGAGCAGTTCTTC. Its protein is CATSDNDRVGPYNEQFF.

In DNA, the CDR3 is TGTGCCTGGGATACAGGGAAAGGGGGCAATCAGCCCCAGCATTTT. Protein: CAWDTGKGGNQPQHF. J is TRBJ1-5 and V is TRBV30; tentative D call: TRBD1 (6 bases). Germline V gene lookup returns CDR1 GTSNPN and CDR2 SVGIG (reference sequence). Trimming left V 5 bases short and J 2 bases short, with 16 bases between. This CDR3 region has 15 residues.

The CDR3 DNA is TGCGCCAGCAGTGGTCAACTAGCAGATACGCAGTATTTT. Protein product: CASSGQLADTQYF. This chain joins TRBV10-1 and TRBJ2-3, with TRBD2 as a possible D gene (5 bases). Trimming left V 4 bases short and J 4 bases short, with 9 bases between. This CDR3 region has 13 residues. The germline CDR1 and CDR2 sequences are WNHNN and SYGVQD (reference sequence).

The rearrangement uses TRBV6-5 and TRBJ1-5, with D maybe TRBD1 (6 bases). Trimming shortened V by 6 bases and J by 4 bases, and 7 bases separated the two germline ends. The germline CDR1 and CDR2 sequences are MNHEY and SVGAGI. The CDR3 is made up of 12 amino acids. The CDR3 bases are TGTGCCAGCAGCACAGGGAATCAGCCCCAGCATTTT. Its protein product is CASSTGNQPQHF.

The chain is built from TRBV19 and TRBJ2-7; 9 bases line up with TRBD1. Unmatched junction bases numbered 4, after V lost 5 bases and J lost 2 bases. Germline V CDR1 and CDR2: LNHDA, SQIVND (reference sequence). The CDR3 totals 14 residues. CDR3 in amino acids: CASSPWTGAYEQYF. The CDR3 DNA sequence: TGTGCCAGTAGTCCGTGGACAGGGGCCTACGAGCAGTACTTC.

The V and J genes are TRBV19 and TRBJ1-1; TRBD1 agrees at 7 bases. The CDR3 has 14 amino acids. The ends lost 5 bases at V and 4 bases at J; junction bases unmatched: 7. Germline V gene lookup returns CDR1 LNHDA and CDR2 SQIVND (reference sequence). The CDR3 spells CASSVRQGGTEAFF. CDR3 nucleotides: TGTGCCAGTAGTGTAAGACAGGGAGGCACTGAAGCTTTCTTT.

V is TRBV11-2 and J is TRBJ2-7; no firm D call. This CDR3 has 15 amino acids. V lost 1 base, J lost 6 bases, and 16 bases lay in between. From germline, CDR1 is SGHAT and CDR2 FQNNGV. CDR3 coding DNA: TGTGCCAGCAGCTTAGGGGTCAGACCTGTTTTCGAGCAGTACTTC. Protein product: CASSLGVRPVFEQYF.

The V gene is TRBV6-6, the J gene TRBJ1-2, with 11 bases matching TRBD1. Trimming cost V 5 bases and J 5 bases; bases outside gene matches: 10. CDR3 length equals 16 residues. Germline assignment: CDR1 MNHNY and CDR2 SVGAGI (reference sequence). The CDR3 region is CASSNAGTGGPYGYTF. The CDR3 coding sequence is TGTGCCAGCAGTAACGCCGGGACAGGGGGTCCTTATGGCTACACCTTC.

V usage is TRBV27 and J usage is TRBJ1-2; D uncertain. V shed 5 bases and J shed 6 bases, with 13 bases lying between them. The CDR3 loop spans 13 amino acids. The germline V gene encodes CDR1 MNHEY and CDR2 SMNVEV (reference sequence). CDR3 region: CASSPGRPDGYTF. As DNA, the CDR3 is TGTGCCAGCAGTCCAGGACGCCCCGATGGCTACACCTTC.

V usage is TRBV27 and J usage is TRBJ1-2, with 8 bases fitting TRBD1. Looked up from germline, CDR1 is MNHEY and CDR2 is SMNVEV (reference sequence). This CDR3 has 13 amino acids. V dropped 4 bases and J dropped 8; count of bases not matched to a gene: 6. The CDR3 region has the DNA TGTGCCAGCAGTTCCTCAGGGGGCCGCGGCTACACCTTC. This sequence encodes CASSSSGGRGYTF.

V and J are TRBV15 and TRBJ1-2; 10 nucleotides agree with TRBD1. Germline V lookup: CDR1 LNHNV, CDR2 YYDKDF (reference sequence). The CDR3 totals 15 residues. V gave up 1 base and J gave up 8 bases; unmatched junction bases: 7. The CDR3 DNA reads as TGTGCCACCAGCAGAGGGGACAGGGGAGAAGGGGGCTACACCTTC. Translation: CATSRGDRGEGGYTF.

The rearrangement links TRBV9 to TRBJ1-1; D is unclear. The CDR3 runs to 15 residues. From germline, CDR1 is SGDLS and CDR2 YYNGEE. The ends were cut back, 0 bases at V and 5 bases at J, with 14 bases in the middle. CDR3 amino acids: CASSVARGYYTEAFF. In nucleotides, the CDR3 is TGTGCCAGCAGCGTAGCACGAGGGTATTATACTGAAGCTTTCTTT. The complete variable domain, with remaining parts taken from reference TRBV9 and TRBJ1-1, reads DSGVTQTPKHLITATGQRVTLRCSPRSGDLSVYWYQQSLDQGLQFLIQYYNGEERAKGNILERFSAQQFPDLHSELNLSSLELGDSALYFCASSVARGYYTEAFFGQGTRLTVV.

The rearrangement joins TRBV9 to TRBJ2-1; 8 bases are shared with TRBD1. Germline CDR1 SGDLS, CDR2 YYNGEE. This CDR3 is built from 16 residues. V gave up 3 bases and J gave up 0 bases; unmatched junction bases: 5. The CDR3 loop reads CASSAWTGSSYNEQFF. DNA for the CDR3: TGTGCCAGCAGCGCCTGGACAGGGAGCTCCTACAATGAGCAGTTCTTC.

V is TRBV6-2 or TRBV6-3 and J is TRBJ1-1; possibly TRBD1 for D (5 bases). This CDR3 is built from 11 residues. Trimming stripped 6 bases from V and 7 bases from J, with 9 bases between. The germline gives CDR1 MNHEY, CDR2 SVGEGT. CDR3 region: CASSRRDEAFF. CDR3 nucleotide sequence: TGTGCCAGCAGCCGCAGGGATGAAGCTTTCTTT.

V and J are TRBV9 and TRBJ1-5; D may be TRBD1 (5 bases). This CDR3 region has 14 residues. Trimming left V 0 bases short and J 7 bases short, with 11 bases between. CDR1 and CDR2 from the germline V gene are SGDLS and YYNGEE. The DNA of the CDR3 is TGTGCCAGCAGCGTAGAGGGAGGGGACCAGCCCCAGCATTTT. Translated, it gives CASSVEGGDQPQHF.

V is TRBV7-2 and J is TRBJ2-1; 13 bases match TRBD2. The CDR3 totals 17 residues. V lost 8 bases, J lost 10 bases, and 17 bases stayed unmatched. Germline V gives CDR1 SGHTA, CDR2 FQGNSA. In nucleotides, the CDR3 is TGTGCCAGCTCAACATATAGGACTAGCGGGAGAAAGGTCGAGCAGTTCTTC. Translated, it gives CASSTYRTSGRKVEQFF.

This rearrangement joins TRBV28 to TRBJ1-5; no firm D call. The germline V gene has CDR1 MDHEN and CDR2 SYDVKM. The V gene lost 6 bases and the J gene lost 0 bases, with 9 bases spanning the gap. The CDR3 consists of 14 residues. The chain's CDR3 is CASREINSNQPQHF. As DNA, the CDR3 is TGTGCCAGCAGGGAAATTAATAGCAATCAGCCCCAGCATTTT.

This clone was counted between two and nine times. The V gene is TRBV6-1, the J gene TRBJ2-5; D may be TRBD1 (6 bases). Germline assignment: CDR1 MNHNS and CDR2 SASEGT. The CDR3 covers 18 residues. V was clipped by 0 bases and J by 5 bases, with 22 bases between them. For the CDR3, the DNA is TGTGCCAGCAGTGAAGCAAACGACAGGAGGAGATCTAGCGAGACCCAGTACTTC. This sequence encodes CASSEANDRRRSSETQYF.